A selection of T cell receptor beta chains follows, all from one sample in a study of PD-1 blockade in mismatch repair-deficient tumors. Clones were read by immunoSEQ multiplex PCR, and TCRdb kept only the in-frame ones, dropping some. The sample has around 50,000 clones; approximately 80% are singletons. The sample here was PBMCs, taken before pembrolizumab treatment. The receptor set was obtained from an adult with mismatch repair-deficient cancer. Both conserved end residues are part of each CDR3. Each record gives: clone size, CDR3 length, J gene, V gene, D gene, CDR3 DNA, CDR3 protein. D genes are given only for firm matches. For some rows the clone size is stated as once, few or many, or as a class when expanded; others skip it.

- | 14 | TRBJ1-1 | TRBV9 | - | TGTGCCAGCAGCGTAGATGAGCCAGGAGGTGAAGCTTTCTTT | CASSVDEPGGEAFF
- | 12 | TRBJ2-3 | TRBV11-2 | - | TGTGCCAGCAGCTTTTACAGAGATACGCAGTATTTT | CASSFYRDTQYF
- | 15 | TRBJ2-1 | TRBV7-2 | - | TGTGCCAGCAGCTATCGGCAGGGCCTATACAATGAGCAGTTCTTC | CASSYRQGLYNEQFF
few | 16 | TRBJ2-2 | TRBV4-2 | TRBD2 | TGTGCCAGCAGCCGACTAGCGGGAGGGAACACCGGGGAGCTGTTTTTT | CASSRLAGGNTGELFF
- | 13 | TRBJ1-2 | TRBV2 | - | TGTGCCAGCAGTGAGGAGTTCAACTATGGCTACACCTTC | CASSEEFNYGYTF
- | 11 | TRBJ2-7 | TRBV30 | - | TGTGCCTGGAGTGACCCCGAGGAGCAGTACTTC | CAWSDPEEQYF
- | 12 | TRBJ2-3 | TRBV30 | - | TGTGCCTGGAGTGTTACCACAGATACGCAGTATTTT | CAWSVTTDTQYF
medium-sized | 16 | TRBJ1-3 | TRBV5-6 | TRBD1 | TGTGCCAGCAGCTTGGTAGCAGGGGGCGCGGGAAACACCATATATTTT | CASSLVAGGAGNTIYF
once | 14 | TRBJ2-5 | TRBV9 | TRBD2 | TGTGCCAGCAGCGTAGGGGGGGGACAAGAGACCCAGTACTTC | CASSVGGGQETQYF
- | 14 | TRBJ2-5 | TRBV6-5 | - | TGTGCCAGCAGTATGCGAGGGGGAGCGGAGACCCAGTACTTC | CASSMRGGAETQYF
- | 13 | TRBJ1-3 | TRBV4-1 | - | TGCGCCAGCAGCGAAGTGTCGCGGAACACCATATATTTT | CASSEVSRNTIYF
- | 15 | TRBJ2-7 | TRBV5-4 | - | TGTGCCAGCAGCTTGTCGATAGCGGAATCCTACGAGCAGTACTTC | CASSLSIAESYEQYF
few | 13 | TRBJ2-7 | TRBV7-2 | - | TGTGCCAGCAGCGGCCGGGCACGCCACGAGCAGTACTTC | CASSGRARHEQYF